This TCR beta chain was sequenced during a study of early T cells in non-severe SARS-CoV-2 infection. Study information: Sequenced bulk RNA came from whole blood that was unsorted, and chains were unpaired.

Study results and limitations: VDJdb matching skewed toward anti-spike CD8 responses, missing private and CD4 specificities.

As regards this clonotype: Its antigen is not known.

Germline CDR1 and CDR2: SNHLY and FYNNEI. Trimming took 3 bases from V and 1 from J, leaving 13 bases between them. The CDR3 sequence is 16 residues long. Individual cDNA molecules carried attached unique molecular identifiers. MiXCR was run by TCRdb on the 5' RACE reads, yielding one entry per CDR3 protein. The profile shows tens of thousands of distinct CDR3 sequences, over 12% of them singletons. The gene calls are TRBV2 and TRBJ1-5; a weak D match, TRBD1 (5 bases). The material sequenced was whole blood. This receptor was identified in an adult who was a healthcare worker with PCR-confirmed SARS-CoV-2 infection or an uninfected control (not recorded which). The CDR3 region has the DNA TGTGCCAGCAGTGAGCAGGGTGCGGTCAGCAATCAGCCCCAGCATTTT. Translated, it gives CASSEQGAVSNQPQHF.